The 21 T cell receptor beta chains in this list originate from one sample, sequenced in a study of Ad26.COV2.S vaccination and SARS-CoV-2 variants. TCRdb's table, derived via immunoSEQ multiplex PCR, lists solely in-frame clones and lacks some. The sample consists of 400,000 to 500,000 clones, roughly 90% of them appearing once. The treatment here: roughly 20 received Ad26.COV2.S at low or high dose, single or two shots; about 5 received placebo; per-sample allocation not given. Following the first vaccine or placebo injection, samples were taken on day 63. The specimen comprised peripheral blood, sampled in a trial of Ad26.COV2.S vaccine versus placebo. The receptors stem from a person between 18 and 65 years old who received the Ad26.COV2.S COVID-19 vaccine or a placebo.

The chain recombines TRBV29-1 with TRBJ1-4, with D maybe TRBD1 (5 bases). CDR3 length: 14 amino acids. Per germline, CDR1 SQVTM and CDR2 ANQGSEA. V was clipped by 5 bases and J by 8 bases, with 18 bases between them. CDR3 in DNA: TGCAGCGTTATGGGCGGACCCCCAGGGGAAAAACTGTTTTTT. It yields the protein CSVMGGPPGEKLFF.

The chain couples TRBV5-4 to TRBJ2-5; D remains ambiguous. V was clipped by 2 bases and J by 5 bases, with 7 bases between them. Germline values: CDR1 SGHNT, CDR2 YYREEE (reference sequence). The CDR3 is 12 amino acids. The CDR3: CASSFPEETQYF. CDR3 bases: TGTGCCAGCAGCTTTCCGGAGGAGACCCAGTACTTC.

This clone was seen more than once but under ten times. The gene calls are TRBV14 and TRBJ1-2, with D possibly matching TRBD1 (6 bases). The CDR3 sequence is 15 residues long. CDR1 and CDR2 (germline): SGHDN, FVKESK. V lost 4 bases and J lost 3, with 15 bases in between. The CDR3 loop reads CASSLTRTDHYGYTF. The CDR3, as DNA: TGTGCCAGCAGCCTAACGCGGACAGATCACTATGGCTACACCTTC.

The chain combines TRBV5-8 with TRBJ1-2; 8 nucleotides align to TRBD1. Germline CDR1 reads SGHTS; CDR2 reads YDEGEE. The CDR3 is 15 residues long. V was pared by 7 bases and J by 3 bases, with 11 bases of the junction left unmatched. The CDR3 here is CASRTGWLPHYGYTF. CDR3 DNA: TGTGCCAGCCGGACAGGGTGGCTTCCTCACTATGGCTACACCTTC.

In DNA form, the CDR3 reads TGTGCCAGCAGTTCCCCCAGCATACCTGCCAATCAGCCCCAGCATTTT. Protein: CASSSPSIPANQPQHF. V usage is TRBV28 and J usage is TRBJ1-5, with D uncertain. There are 16 residues in the CDR3. V was shortened by 4 bases and J by 3 bases, with 16 bases between the two germline ends. In germline, CDR1 is MDHEN, CDR2 SYDVKM.

This chain links TRBV9 with TRBJ2-2, with a tentative D call TRBD2 (6 bases). Germline V gene lookup returns CDR1 SGDLS and CDR2 YYNGEE. V was cut by 0 bases and J by 6 bases, with 18 bases left in between. CDR3 size: 17 residues. As DNA, the CDR3 is TGTGCCAGCAGCGTAGCGGGGGAAGGGGTCCTTTCCGGGGAGCTGTTTTTT. As protein: CASSVAGEGVLSGELFF.

The CDR3 nucleotides are TGTGCCAGCAGCTTAGCTGGAGGGTTAGACTATGGCTACACCTTC. It yields the protein CASSLAGGLDYGYTF. The chain combines TRBV7-6 with TRBJ1-2; no reliable D call. Germline values: CDR1 SGHVS, CDR2 FNYEAQ. The CDR3 runs 15 residues. With 0 bases removed from V and 3 bases from J, the gap between germline ends came to 11 bases. Complete variable domain (other parts from reference TRBV7-6 and TRBJ1-2): GAGVSQSPRYKVTKRGQDVALRCDPISGHVSLYWYRQALGQGPEFLTYFNYEAQQDKSGLPNDRFSAERPEGSISTLTIQRTEQRDSAMYRCASSLAGGLDYGYTFGSGTRLTVV.

The chain is built from TRBV11-2 and TRBJ2-1; D not certain. The CDR3 is 16 amino acids. Looked up from germline, CDR1 is SGHAT and CDR2 is FQNNGV. V lost 1 base and J lost 10, with 20 bases in between. CDR3 loop: CASSLAAQVWFGEQFF. The CDR3 DNA is TGTGCCAGCAGCTTAGCCGCCCAGGTCTGGTTCGGAGAGCAGTTCTTC.

The gene calls are TRBV27 and TRBJ1-2; 7 bases align to TRBD1. Germline CDR1 and CDR2: MNHEY and SMNVEV (reference sequence). The CDR3 consists of 15 residues. V dropped 0 bases and J dropped 8; count of bases not matched to a gene: 9. The CDR3 sequence is CASSLSATGFLGYTF. Written as DNA, the CDR3 is TGTGCCAGCAGTTTATCGGCGACAGGGTTCTTGGGCTACACCTTC.

The genes are TRBV2 and TRBJ2-7; D is possibly TRBD2 (5 bases). CDR1 and CDR2 from the germline V gene are SNHLY and FYNNEI. Trimming took off 4 bases at V and 0 bases at J, with 13 bases between the two ends. The CDR3 loop spans 15 amino acids. The CDR3 region is CASSVGRTSSYEQYF. CDR3 nucleotides: TGTGCCAGCAGTGTTGGGAGAACGAGCTCCTACGAGCAGTACTTC.

This sequence joins TRBV7-8 and TRBJ1-5; D call uncertain. This CDR3 spans 14 amino acids. Trimming cost V 5 bases and J 1 base, with 9 bases left between them. CDR1 is SGHVS, CDR2 FQNEAQ, per germline. CDR3 sequence reads: CASSLKGSNQPQHF. The CDR3 nucleotides read TGTGCCAGCAGCCTGAAGGGAAGCAATCAGCCCCAGCATTTT.

V usage is TRBV24-1 and J usage is TRBJ2-3; 8 bases agree with TRBD1. The V and J ends lost 9 bases and 4 bases, in that order; junction bases with no gene match: 8. In germline, CDR1 is KGHDR, CDR2 SFDVKD. CDR3 length equals 14 residues. The CDR3 nucleotides are TGTGCCACCCAAGCACCAGGGGGCGCAGATACGCAGTATTTT. It specifies CATQAPGGADTQYF.

The chain couples TRBV7-8 to TRBJ2-7; D may be TRBD1 (5 bases). V was cut by 0 bases and J by 2 bases, with 8 bases left in between. CDR1 and CDR2 from the germline V gene are SGHVS and FQNEAQ. CDR3 size: 14 residues. CDR3: CASSLADTPYEQYF. The CDR3 nucleotides read TGTGCCAGCAGCTTAGCGGACACCCCCTACGAGCAGTACTTC.

The V call is TRBV7-9, the J call TRBJ1-1; D remains ambiguous. CDR3 size: 15 residues. Germline V CDR1 and CDR2: SEHNR, FQNEAQ (reference sequence). The germline V and J ends were trimmed by 1 base and 1 base, with 10 bases remaining between them. The CDR3: CASSLEPIRNTEAFF. In nucleotides, the CDR3 is TGTGCCAGCAGCTTAGAACCGATTCGGAACACTGAAGCTTTCTTT.

CDR3 region: CASSYSSGGGEQYF. The CDR3 coding sequence is TGTGCCAGCAGTTACTCCTCAGGGGGAGGCGAGCAGTACTTC. The chain has TRBV6-5 and TRBJ2-7; the D gene is possibly TRBD1 (7 bases). This CDR3 has 14 amino acids. Germline assignment: CDR1 MNHEY and CDR2 SVGAGI. Between the trimmed V and J ends, which lost 0 bases and 6 bases, there was a span of 12 bases.

The chain uses TRBV5-1 and TRBJ2-5; 9 bases match TRBD2. Germline V gene lookup returns CDR1 SGHRS and CDR2 YFSETQ. Trimming took 1 base from V and 5 from J; bases not matched to a gene: 6. This CDR3 region has 15 residues. The CDR3 is CASSLFAGGQETQYF. The CDR3 nucleotides read TGCGCCAGCAGCTTGTTTGCGGGGGGGCAGGAGACCCAGTACTTC.

The V call is TRBV7-3, the J call TRBJ1-2; 8 bases fit TRBD1. V dropped 0 bases and J dropped 6; count of bases not matched to a gene: 6. The CDR3 is made up of 15 amino acids. Looked up from germline, CDR1 is SGHTA and CDR2 is FQGTGA. The CDR3 bases are TGTGCCAGCAGCTTAACGTGGGGACAGGTAGATGGCTACACCTTC. It encodes CASSLTWGQVDGYTF.

J is TRBJ1-5 and V is TRBV4-3; D is uncertain. Per germline, CDR1 LGHNA and CDR2 YSLEER. V was pared by 3 bases and J by 2 bases, with 14 bases between. The CDR3 is made up of 16 amino acids. The CDR3 is CASSHRERIRNQPQHF. The DNA for the CDR3 is TGCGCCAGCAGCCACCGGGAGCGCATACGCAATCAGCCCCAGCATTTT.

The chain combines TRBV5-6 with TRBJ1-4; D uncertain. V lost 1 base and J 4 bases, leaving 8 bases between the germline ends. This CDR3 has 14 amino acids. The germline gives CDR1 SGHDT, CDR2 YYEEEE. The CDR3 sequence: CASSLTPDNEKLFF. The CDR3 coding sequence is TGTGCCAGCAGCTTGACTCCAGATAATGAAAAACTGTTTTTT.

This clone occurred once. The chain has TRBV19 and TRBJ2-1; D is uncertain. Germline values: CDR1 LNHDA, CDR2 SQIVND (reference sequence). This CDR3 is 13 amino acids long. The ends were cut back, 6 bases at V and 4 bases at J, with 10 bases in the middle. Here the CDR3 reads CASSPGRYNEQFF. The CDR3 bases are TGTGCCAGTAGCCCCGGACGGTACAATGAGCAGTTCTTC.

This clone occurred a few times. The rearrangement uses TRBV7-9 and TRBJ2-1; D call uncertain. Trimming stripped 2 bases from V and 0 bases from J, with 5 bases between. CDR1 SEHNR and CDR2 FQNEAQ come from the germline V gene (reference sequence). This CDR3 spans 14 amino acids. CDR3 DNA sequence: TGTGCCAGCAGCTTATTAAGCTCCTACAATGAGCAGTTCTTC. Its translation is CASSLLSSYNEQFF. Full variable domain (rest looked up from reference TRBV7-9 and TRBJ2-1): DTGVSQNPRHKITKRGQNVTFRCDPISEHNRLYWYRQTLGQGPEFLTYFQNEAQLEKSRLLSDRFSAERPKGSFSTLEIQRTEQGDSAMYLCASSLLSSYNEQFFGPGTRLTVL.